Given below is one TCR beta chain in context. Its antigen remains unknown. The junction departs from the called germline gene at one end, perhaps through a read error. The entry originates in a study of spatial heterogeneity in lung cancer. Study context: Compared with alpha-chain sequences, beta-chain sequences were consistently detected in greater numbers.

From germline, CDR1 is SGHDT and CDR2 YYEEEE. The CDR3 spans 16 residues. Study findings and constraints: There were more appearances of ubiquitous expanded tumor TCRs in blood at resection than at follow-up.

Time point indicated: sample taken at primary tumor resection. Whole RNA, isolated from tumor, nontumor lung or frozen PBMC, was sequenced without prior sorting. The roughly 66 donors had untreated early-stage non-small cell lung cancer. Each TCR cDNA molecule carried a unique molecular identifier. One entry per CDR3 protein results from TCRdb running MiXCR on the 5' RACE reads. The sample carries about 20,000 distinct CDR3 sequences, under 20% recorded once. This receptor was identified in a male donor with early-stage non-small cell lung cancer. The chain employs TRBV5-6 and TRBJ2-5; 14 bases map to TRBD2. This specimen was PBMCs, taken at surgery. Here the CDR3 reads CASSFHTGLAGETRYF. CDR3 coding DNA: TGTGCCAGCAGCTTCCACACGGGACTAGCGGGGGAGACCCGGTACTTC.